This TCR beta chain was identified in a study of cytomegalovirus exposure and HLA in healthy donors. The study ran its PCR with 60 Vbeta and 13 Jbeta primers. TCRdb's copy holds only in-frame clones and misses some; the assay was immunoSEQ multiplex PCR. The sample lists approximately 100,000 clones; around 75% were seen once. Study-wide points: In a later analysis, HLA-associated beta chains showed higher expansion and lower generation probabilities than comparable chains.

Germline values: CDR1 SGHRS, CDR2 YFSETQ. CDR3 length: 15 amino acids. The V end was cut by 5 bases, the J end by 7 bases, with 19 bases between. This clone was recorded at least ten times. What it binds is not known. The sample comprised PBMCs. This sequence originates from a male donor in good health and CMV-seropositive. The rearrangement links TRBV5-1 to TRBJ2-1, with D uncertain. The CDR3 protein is CASSSDFPGRNEQFF. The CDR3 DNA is TGCGCCAGCAGTTCCGACTTCCCGGGTCGAAATGAGCAGTTCTTC.